One T cell receptor (beta chain) is described in this entry. This clonotype was counted many times. Its antigen is not yet known. Base qualities are not recorded, but no much larger clone differs from it by a single base. V is reduced by 1 base and J by 5 bases, leaving a spacing of 14 bases between them. Spanning cysteine to phenylalanine, the CDR3 consists of 15 amino acids. Only the CDR3 DNA stays, 45 bases, in frame from base 1. The CDR1 and CDR2 encoded by the germline V gene are SGHVS and FQNEAQ. This entry comes from a study of T cell repertoires in cytomegalovirus infection (dated by TCRdb to about 2019). General notes on the study: Donor HLA type was relevant to the analysis, because carriage of CMV infection together with the matching HLA type was indicated by public TCR beta signatures.

Sequencing instrument: Illumina HiSeq 1500. The public sequencing data were trimmed at Q25 with fastp and processed into clonotypes with MiXCR by TCRdb, which kept only in-frame beta chains. Rows are combined by CDR3 protein, so each entry shows the most common genes and DNA. The sample table holds about 360,000 distinct CDR3 sequences, of which about a sixth were seen once. Together, the top ten hold less than 9.5% of the sample. What the authors observed across the whole study: Carriers of CMV infection plus the relevant HLA type were discriminated by the cumulative frequency of public TCR beta family members in the study cohort and in an independent approximately 350-donor cohort. The ex vivo response was dominated by HLA-C-restricted CMV-specific TCR beta clonotypes, and the single most frequent clonotype in two of eight donors was supplied by these HLA-C-restricted clonotypes.

This sequence originates from a human donor in good health (CMV status not recorded). Some clones in this sample may be carry-over from other donors' samples. The sample consisted of PBMCs. Recombination linked TRBV7-8 to TRBJ2-5; TRBD2 is possibly the D segment (5 matching bases). The DNA sequence is TGTGCCAGCAGCTTAGGTTCCGGGGTTGGCGAGACCCAGTACTTC. Its amino acids are CASSLGSGVGETQYF. The CDR3 plus the reference TRBV7-8 and TRBJ2-5 genes for the other parts give the full variable domain: GAGVSQSPRYKVAKRGQDVALRCDPISGHVSLFWYQQALGQGPEFLTYFQNEAQLDKSGLPSDRFFAERPEGSVSTLKIQRTQQEDSAVYLCASSLGSGVGETQYFGPGTRLLVL.